Following are 6 T cell receptor beta chains from one sample sequenced in a study of graft-versus-host responses after intestinal transplantation. The antigens these receptors bind are not known. The assay was immunoSEQ multiplex PCR, and TCRdb's table has in-frame clones only and misses some. The repertoire holds roughly 100,000 clones, around 91% seen once, with about 0.18% in the top ten. The sample in question was unstimulated CD4+ T cells sorted from spleen or lymph node cells, obtained before transplant. The source is a human donor who was the organ donor for an intestinal transplant.

This chain joins TRBV7-9 and TRBJ1-4, with D maybe TRBD1 (6 bases). Germline-derived CDR1 and CDR2 are SEHNR and FQNEAQ (reference sequence). The CDR3 runs 18 residues. Trimming removed 5 bases at V and 7 bases at J, with 26 bases between. This CDR3 is CASSPAGAALIPLEKLFF. The CDR3 coding sequence is TGTGCCAGCAGCCCGGCGGGGGCCGCTCTAATCCCCCTTGAAAAACTGTTTTTT.

V usage is TRBV4-2 and J usage is TRBJ1-2, with 8 bases fitting TRBD1. This CDR3 spans 17 amino acids. The J segment lost 7 bases and the V segment lost 1 base, leaving 14 bases of the junction unmatched. Germline V gene sequence: CDR1 LGHNA, CDR2 YNFKEQ. The CDR3 loop is CASSQVHAPGTGGGYTF. DNA for the CDR3: TGTGCCAGCAGCCAAGTTCACGCACCCGGGACAGGAGGTGGCTACACCTTC.

This clone was seen just once. The rearrangement links TRBV18 to TRBJ1-1; D might be TRBD1 (5 bases). Germline CDR1 reads KGHSH; CDR2 reads LQKENI. V was shortened by 9 bases and J by 1 base, with 18 bases between the two germline ends. The CDR3 sequence is 15 residues long. The CDR3 loop reads CASHGKGIGNTEAFF. The CDR3 region has the DNA TGTGCCAGTCATGGAAAGGGGATCGGGAACACTGAAGCTTTCTTT.

This clone was observed a single time. The CDR3 loop is CASSVVSPQGVNTEAFF. The CDR3 nucleotides are TGTGCCAGCAGCGTAGTATCCCCACAGGGGGTGAACACTGAAGCTTTCTTT. V is TRBV9 and J is TRBJ1-1, with 8 nucleotides matching TRBD1. This CDR3 is built from 17 residues. Unmatched junction bases numbered 7, after V lost 0 bases and J lost 0 bases. In germline, CDR1 is SGDLS, CDR2 YYNGEE. Filled out from reference TRBV9 and TRBJ1-1, the complete variable domain reads DSGVTQTPKHLITATGQRVTLRCSPRSGDLSVYWYQQSLDQGLQFLIQYYNGEERAKGNILERFSAQQFPDLHSELNLSSLELGDSALYFCASSVVSPQGVNTEAFFGQGTRLTVV.

The rearrangement links TRBV4-2 to TRBJ1-2; tentative D call: TRBD1 (6 bases). The CDR3 sequence is 15 residues long. Germline CDR1 reads LGHNA; CDR2 reads YNFKEQ. Trimming took off 1 base at V and 6 bases at J, with 15 bases between the two ends. For the CDR3, the DNA is TGTGCCAGCAGCCAAGCGACAGACCAGGGGAATGGCTACACCTTC. This encodes CASSQATDQGNGYTF.

The V call is TRBV5-5, the J call TRBJ1-2; the match to TRBD1 covers 9 bases. V lost 0 bases, J lost 6 bases, and 6 bases stayed unmatched. CDR1 and CDR2 (germline): SGHKS, YYEKEE (reference sequence). CDR3 size: 15 residues. The CDR3 bases are TGTGCCAGCAGCTTGGGCATGGGACAGGGTGATGGCTACACCTTC. Its protein is CASSLGMGQGDGYTF.